This passage covers 28 T cell receptor beta chains from one sample sequenced in a study of blood T cell repertoires in COVID-19. TCRdb's table, derived via immunoSEQ multiplex PCR, lists solely in-frame clones and lacks some. The repertoire has 200,000 to 300,000 clones, 85% of them found once; the top ten carry more than 6%. Input material: peripheral blood. The receptor set was obtained from a woman aged 55 to 70 with active or convalescent COVID-19.

The chain joins TRBV30 to TRBJ1-2; D is unclear. Germline lookup yields CDR1 GTSNPN and CDR2 SVGIG (reference sequence). V was clipped by 3 bases and J by 0 bases, with 11 bases between them. This CDR3 spans 14 amino acids. The CDR3 bases are TGTGCCTGGAGCGCCTTAACAGCTAACTATGGCTACACCTTC. It translates to CAWSALTANYGYTF. Looking up the rest from reference TRBV30 and TRBJ1-2 gives the full variable domain: SQTIHQWPATLVQPVGSPLSLECTVEGTSNPNLYWYRQAAGRGLQLLFYSVGIGQISSEVPQNLSASRPQDRQFILSSKKLLLSDSGFYLCAWSALTANYGYTFGSGTRLTVV.

This clone has only one observation. The V and J genes are TRBV2 and TRBJ2-1; possibly TRBD2 for D (6 bases). Per the germline V gene, CDR1 is SNHLY and CDR2 is FYNNEI. The length of the CDR3 is 14 residues. Trimming left V 3 bases short and J 2 bases short, with 8 bases between. The CDR3 region has the DNA TGTGCCAGCAGTGAGCGGGGCGCCTACAATGAGCAGTTCTTC. Protein: CASSERGAYNEQFF.

This clone is a singleton in its sample. The J gene is TRBJ2-7, the V gene TRBV21-1; the table's D call of TRBD1 was not tested on the DNA. TRBV21-1 is marked as a pseudogene. The CDR3 is 16 residues long. CDR3 sequence: CARRERGDRVSHEQYV. The CDR3 nucleotides are TGTGCCAGACGCGAGAGGGGGGACAGGGTGTCCCACGAGCAGTACGTC.

The rearrangement uses TRBV3-1 (or the pseudogene TRBV3-2) and TRBJ1-3; 9 bases align to TRBD1. The CDR3 is 16 amino acids. Germline-derived CDR1 and CDR2 are LGHDT and YNNKEL (reference sequence). V shed 4 bases and J 2 bases; nucleotides not matched to a gene: 6. CDR3 DNA: TGTGCCAGCAGCCCGGACAGGGGTCATACTGGAAACACCATATATTTT. Residues: CASSPDRGHTGNTIYF.

The chain carries TRBV19 and TRBJ2-7; 7 nucleotides agree with TRBD1. The CDR3 has 15 amino acids. CDR1 LNHDA and CDR2 SQIVND come from the germline V gene (reference sequence). Trimming removed 6 bases from V and 5 bases from J; junction bases left unmatched: 13. The CDR3 is CASSPLTTGSHEQYF. The CDR3 region has the DNA TGTGCCAGTAGCCCTCTCACGACAGGGTCCCACGAGCAGTACTTC.

The rearrangement links TRBV7-3 to TRBJ2-3, with 14 bases matching TRBD2. Germline assignment: CDR1 SGHTA and CDR2 FQGTGA. CDR3 length: 17 residues. Germline trimming cut 4 bases from V and 7 bases from J; bases unmatched to any gene: 10. The CDR3 sequence: CASSSGLAGGSTHTQYF. The CDR3 bases are TGTGCCAGCAGCTCAGGACTAGCGGGAGGCTCAACTCATACGCAGTATTTT.

The V call is TRBV7-2, the J call TRBJ2-3; the match to TRBD2 covers 8 bases. The CDR3 extends over 15 amino acids. Germline CDR1 and CDR2: SGHTA and FQGNSA. Trimming at V came to 1 base and at J to 4 bases, leaving 4 bases not matched to a gene. The CDR3 DNA follows: TGTGCCAGCAGCTTAGTCGCGGGGGGCGCAGATACGCAGTATTTT. Protein sequence: CASSLVAGGADTQYF.

This clone was counted ten times or more. The rearrangement joins TRBV25-1 to TRBJ2-7; 8 nucleotides line up with TRBD1. V was clipped by 3 bases and J by 4 bases; unmatched bases: 8. Germline CDR1 reads MGHDK; CDR2 reads SYGVNS. The CDR3 length is 15 residues. The CDR3 here is CASSDANRGVYEQYF. The CDR3 coding sequence is TGTGCCAGCAGTGATGCGAACAGGGGGGTGTACGAGCAGTACTTC.

The genes are TRBV21-1 and TRBJ2-6; no check of the table's D call, TRBD1, against the DNA was made. TRBV21-1 is termed a pseudogene. The CDR3 loop spans 18 amino acids. In DNA form, the CDR3 reads TGTGCCAGCAGCAAGCTTCGGGACAGGGGATCTGGGGCCAACGTCCTGACTTTC. It specifies CASSKLRDRGSGANVLTF.

This clone appeared a few times. The chain couples TRBV19 to TRBJ1-5, with D unclear. Germline V CDR1 and CDR2: LNHDA, SQIVND (reference sequence). The CDR3 sequence is 16 residues long. Trimming cost V 6 bases and J 3 bases, with 18 bases left between them. CDR3 residues: CASRPSSGLLNQPQHF. The DNA for the CDR3 is TGTGCCAGTAGGCCCTCATCCGGACTCCTCAATCAGCCCCAGCATTTT.

The chain couples TRBV18 to TRBJ1-4; TRBD1 is a possible D gene (5 bases). Per germline, CDR1 KGHSH and CDR2 LQKENI. With 3 bases removed from V and 6 bases from J, the gap between germline ends came to 14 bases. The CDR3 sequence is 15 residues long. CDR3 sequence (DNA): TGTGCCAGCTCACCCGCCCCAGGGTGGGATGAAAAACTGTTTTTT. It yields the protein CASSPAPGWDEKLFF.

The chain couples TRBV4-1 to TRBJ2-3; the match to TRBD1 covers 9 bases. The germline gives CDR1 MGHRA, CDR2 YSYEKL. V lost 4 bases and J lost 3; bases outside the gene matches: 17. There are 19 residues in the CDR3. In DNA form, the CDR3 reads TGCGCCAGCAGCCTTCTCCCCCCTCCGGGACAGGGACCGACAGATACGCAGTATTTT. As protein: CASSLLPPPGQGPTDTQYF.

The gene calls are TRBV11-3 and TRBJ2-2; perhaps TRBD2 as D (5 bases). CDR3 size: 14 residues. Germline lookup yields CDR1 SGHNT and CDR2 YENEEA. V shed 3 bases and J shed 2 bases, with 7 bases lying between them. CDR3 DNA sequence: TGTGCCAGCAGCTTCGACTATAACACCGGGGAGCTGTTTTTT. Its translation is CASSFDYNTGELFF.

The V call is TRBV4-1, the J call TRBJ2-7, with D hard to call. V was shortened by 4 bases and J by 3 bases, with 10 bases between the two germline ends. Germline V CDR1 and CDR2: MGHRA, YSYEKL. CDR3 size: 13 residues. The CDR3 DNA reads TGCGCCAGCAGCCCGACAACTTACTACGAGCAGTACTTC. Residues: CASSPTTYYEQYF.

The chain joins TRBV3-1 (or the pseudogene TRBV3-2) to TRBJ2-1; 7 bases align to TRBD1. The CDR3 length is 15 residues. Unmatched junction bases numbered 5, after V lost 6 bases and J lost 0 bases. CDR1 and CDR2 (germline): LGHDT, YNNKEL (reference sequence). The DNA of the CDR3 is TGTGCCAGCAGAGGGGGACAGAGCTCCTACAATGAGCAGTTCTTC. Its protein product is CASRGGQSSYNEQFF.

The CDR3 sequence is CASSPLRGNLNTEAFF. The CDR3 DNA is TGCGCCAGCAGCCCTCTCCGGGGGAACCTGAACACTGAAGCTTTCTTT. The genes are TRBV4-1 and TRBJ1-1; D is perhaps TRBD1 (5 bases). This CDR3 comprises 16 residues. The V end was cut by 4 bases, the J end by 0 bases, with 15 bases between. The germline CDR1 and CDR2 sequences are MGHRA and YSYEKL.

This chain joins TRBV19 and TRBJ1-4, with D uncertain. V lost 6 bases and J lost 0, with 11 bases in between. CDR1 LNHDA and CDR2 SQIVND come from the germline V gene (reference sequence). The CDR3 length is 15 residues. The DNA of the CDR3 is TGTGCCAGTAGCCCCCGAGAAGCAACTAATGAAAAACTGTTTTTT. Protein product: CASSPREATNEKLFF.

As DNA, the CDR3 is TGTGCCAGCAGCCCAGGGATGAACACTGAAGCTTTCTTT. It yields the protein CASSPGMNTEAFF. V usage is TRBV11-3 and J usage is TRBJ1-1; D might be TRBD1 (5 bases). Trimming shortened V by 5 bases and J by 0 bases, and 7 bases separated the two germline ends. This CDR3 comprises 13 residues. Germline V lookup: CDR1 SGHNT, CDR2 YENEEA.

The chain couples TRBV7-2 to TRBJ2-1; 10 bases match TRBD1. CDR3 size: 16 residues. V gave up 2 bases and J gave up 5 bases; unmatched junction bases: 6. The germline CDR1 and CDR2 sequences are SGHTA and FQGNSA. CDR3 sequence: CASSLFRQGAHNEQFF. The CDR3 DNA is TGTGCCAGCAGCTTATTCCGACAGGGGGCGCACAATGAGCAGTTCTTC. Full variable domain (rest looked up from reference TRBV7-2 and TRBJ2-1): GAGVSQSPSNKVTEKGKDVELRCDPISGHTALYWYRQSLGQGLEFLIYFQGNSAPDKSGLPSDRFSAERTGGSVSTLTIQRTQQEDSAVYLCASSLFRQGAHNEQFFGPGTRLTVL.

The V call is TRBV9, the J call TRBJ2-1; D may be TRBD1 (5 bases). The ends were cut back, 3 bases at V and 0 bases at J, with 10 bases in the middle. The CDR3 is 15 residues long. The germline V gene has CDR1 SGDLS and CDR2 YYNGEE. In DNA form, the CDR3 reads TGTGCCAGCAGCGGTACAGGAAGCTCCTACAATGAGCAGTTCTTC. It translates to CASSGTGSSYNEQFF.

This clone was seen more than once but under ten times. This sequence joins TRBV29-1 and TRBJ1-1; D gene unclear. Trimming shortened V by 0 bases and J by 1 base, and 6 bases separated the two germline ends. Germline V CDR1 and CDR2: SQVTM, ANQGSEA. CDR3 length equals 13 residues. The DNA for the CDR3 is TGCAGCGTTGAAGATTGGGCGAACACTGAAGCTTTCTTT. Translating gives CSVEDWANTEAFF.

In this sample, this clone turned up once. The V call is TRBV4-2, the J call TRBJ1-1; D remains ambiguous. The V gene lost 0 bases and the J gene lost 0 bases, with 5 bases spanning the gap. The germline CDR1 and CDR2 sequences are LGHNA and YNFKEQ. This CDR3 is built from 14 residues. CDR3 loop: CASSQERVNTEAFF. The CDR3 region has the DNA TGTGCCAGCAGCCAAGAACGAGTGAACACTGAAGCTTTCTTT.

The chain employs TRBV6-5 and TRBJ2-3, with 10 bases fitting TRBD2. This CDR3 contains 15 residues. Germline V gene sequence: CDR1 MNHEY, CDR2 SVGAGI. J was trimmed by 5 bases and V by 6 bases; bases with no gene match: 8. The CDR3 reads CASSELAGAQDTQYF. Written as DNA, the CDR3 is TGTGCCAGCAGCGAGCTAGCGGGAGCACAAGATACGCAGTATTTT.

V and J are TRBV30 and TRBJ2-7; unclear D gene. Germline-derived CDR1 and CDR2 are GTSNPN and SVGIG (reference sequence). This CDR3 comprises 16 residues. Trimming shortened V by 0 bases and J by 3 bases, and 18 bases separated the two germline ends. As DNA, the CDR3 is TGTGCCTGGAGTGTAGAGTCAAGCGTCCTTATCTACGAGCAGTACTTC. It specifies CAWSVESSVLIYEQYF.

This clone has a handful of counts. The J gene is TRBJ1-5, the V gene TRBV27; possibly TRBD1 for D (5 bases). The CDR3 totals 15 residues. CDR1 is MNHEY, CDR2 SMNVEV, per germline (reference sequence). Trimming took 7 bases from V and 0 from J, leaving 13 bases between them. In DNA, the CDR3 is TGTGCCAGCACCCGGGGGGGGGTTAGCAATCAGCCCCAGCATTTT. Its protein product is CASTRGGVSNQPQHF.

DNA of the CDR3: TGTGCCAGCAGCAAGAGAGGGGAGGATGAAAAACTGTTTTTT. Its translation: CASSKRGEDEKLFF. The chain uses TRBV6-5 and TRBJ1-4, with a weak D call TRBD1 (5 bases). The ends were cut back, 6 bases at V and 6 bases at J, with 14 bases in the middle. CDR3 length equals 14 residues. Germline loops: CDR1 MNHEY, CDR2 SVGAGI.

The chain employs TRBV4-2 and TRBJ2-3; 11 bases are a match to TRBD2. Germline V gene lookup returns CDR1 LGHNA and CDR2 YNFKEQ. The length of the CDR3 is 14 residues. V lost 6 bases, J lost 1 base, and 0 bases stayed unmatched. The DNA for the CDR3 is TGTGCCAGCAGACTAGCGGGGGGCACAGATACGCAGTATTTT. Residues: CASRLAGGTDTQYF.

The CDR3 bases are TGCGCCAGCAGCGAAACCGTGGACAGCGGGATTCTGTACTTC. It specifies CASSETVDSGILYF. The chain recombines TRBV5-1 with TRBJ2-7, with D possibly TRBD2 on 7 matching bases. Trimming took off 4 bases at V and 12 bases at J, with 23 bases between the two ends. Germline CDR1 SGHRS, CDR2 YFSETQ. The CDR3 covers 14 residues.